Listed here is a single TCR beta chain. Its target is unknown. The same CDR3 can be traced to other DNA sequences in this sample. The sample originates from a study of shared clonotypes between healthy human individuals. Study background: Donors had three CD4 naive, three CD4 memory, two CD8 naive and one CD8 memory plate apiece.

Splitting of each subset's genomic DNA was done evenly across several immunoSEQ plates. Here immunoSEQ multiplex PCR was the method, and the copy in TCRdb shows in-frame clones only, minus some. This sample yields over 850,000 clones, of which about four fifths are seen a single time; 0.5% to 0.6% belongs to the top ten. Study-wide points: Rarefaction gave evidence that sorted-subset sequencing remained incomplete despite large depth.

J was trimmed by 1 base and V by 1 base; bases with no gene match: 1. The CDR3 contains 15 residues. The germline V gene has CDR1 SGDLS and CDR2 YYNGEE. Sequenced: memory CD4+ T cells from PBMCs. Regarding subset: CD45RA-negative fraction. The chain is built from TRBV9 and TRBJ2-3, with 9 bases lining up with TRBD1. The sequence came from a man between 18 and 35 years old in good health. Some clones in this sample may be carry-over from other donors' samples. The CDR3 region is CASSVRDRGTDTQYF. The CDR3 region has the DNA TGTGCCAGCAGCGTACGGGACAGGGGCACAGATACGCAGTATTTT.